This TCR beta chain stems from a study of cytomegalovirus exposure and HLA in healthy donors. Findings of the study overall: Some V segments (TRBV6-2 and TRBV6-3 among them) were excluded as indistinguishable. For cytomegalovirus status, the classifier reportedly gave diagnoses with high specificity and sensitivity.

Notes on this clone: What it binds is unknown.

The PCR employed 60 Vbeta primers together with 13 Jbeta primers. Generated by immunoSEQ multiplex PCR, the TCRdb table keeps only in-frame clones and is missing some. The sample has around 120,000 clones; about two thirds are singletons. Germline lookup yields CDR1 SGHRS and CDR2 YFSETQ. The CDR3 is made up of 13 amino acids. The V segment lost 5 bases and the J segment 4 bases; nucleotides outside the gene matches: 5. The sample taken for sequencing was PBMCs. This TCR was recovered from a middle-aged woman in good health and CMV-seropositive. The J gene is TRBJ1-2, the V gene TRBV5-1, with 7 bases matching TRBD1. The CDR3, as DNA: TGCGCCAGCAGGGTTGACAGGGTCTATGGCTACACCTTC. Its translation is CASRVDRVYGYTF. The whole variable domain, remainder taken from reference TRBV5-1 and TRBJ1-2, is KAGVTQTPRYLIKTRGQQVTLSCSPISGHRSVSWYQQTPGQGLQFLFEYFSETQRNKGNFPGRFSGRQFSNSRSEMNVSTLELGDSALYLCASRVDRVYGYTFGSGTRLTVV.